One sample yielded the 28 T cell receptor beta chains listed below, sequenced in a study of cytomegalovirus exposure and HLA in healthy donors. PCR employed 60 Vbeta and 13 Jbeta primers. The assay was immunoSEQ multiplex PCR, and TCRdb's table has in-frame clones only and misses some. The repertoire has 200,000 to 250,000 clones, 82% of them found once; the top ten carry about 0.58%. The specimen sequenced was PBMCs. These receptors were taken from a woman between 40 and 50 years old in good health and CMV-seronegative.

J is TRBJ1-1 and V is TRBV18, with a possible D match to TRBD1 (5 bases). The CDR3 runs 14 residues. The V gene's germline CDR1 is KGHSH and CDR2 LQKENI. Between the trimmed V and J ends, which lost 3 bases and 1 base, there was a span of 9 bases. For the CDR3, the DNA is TGTGCCAGCTCACCTATAGGGGCGAACACTGAAGCTTTCTTT. Translated, it gives CASSPIGANTEAFF.

The rearrangement links TRBV7-8 to TRBJ2-7; D might be TRBD2 (6 bases). The CDR3 is 14 amino acids. Germline V gene lookup returns CDR1 SGHVS and CDR2 FQNEAQ. V was cut by 1 base and J by 6 bases, with 13 bases left in between. The CDR3 is CASSLGAWRGEQYF. CDR3 nucleotide sequence: TGTGCCAGCAGCTTAGGAGCATGGAGGGGCGAGCAGTACTTC.

The rearrangement uses TRBV5-4 and TRBJ1-1; tentatively, D is TRBD1 (5 bases). The germline V gene encodes CDR1 SGHNT and CDR2 YYREEE (reference sequence). Trimming stripped 3 bases from V and 4 bases from J, with 16 bases between. The CDR3 is made up of 15 amino acids. The CDR3 region has the DNA TGTGCCAGCAGCTCACAGGTGCAAATAGGCACTGAAGCTTTCTTT. Amino acids: CASSSQVQIGTEAFF.

The rearrangement links TRBV30 to TRBJ2-5, with 8 positions matching TRBD1. V was clipped by 3 bases and J by 4 bases; unmatched bases: 4. CDR3 length: 13 residues. Germline loops: CDR1 GTSNPN, CDR2 SVGIG (reference sequence). The CDR3 nucleotides read TGTGCCTGGAGCGAGACAGGGGTAGAGACCCAGTACTTC. Translated: CAWSETGVETQYF.

The V gene is TRBV19, the J gene TRBJ1-6; D is unresolved. The CDR3 is 14 amino acids. V was cut by 5 bases and J by 10 bases, with 15 bases left in between. Germline lookup yields CDR1 LNHDA and CDR2 SQIVND (reference sequence). The CDR3 DNA sequence: TGTGCCAGTAGTGCGGTCCCTCCGGTGTCACCCCTCCACTTT. Translated, it gives CASSAVPPVSPLHF.

This clone was seen only once. The CDR3 DNA reads TGTGCCAGCAATCCAGGTCGTGGGGCCAACGTCCTGACTTTC. It yields the protein CASNPGRGANVLTF. The chain recombines TRBV25-1 with TRBJ2-6; D ambiguous. V was shortened by 7 bases and J by 3 bases, with 10 bases between the two germline ends. Germline V gene sequence: CDR1 MGHDK, CDR2 SYGVNS. This CDR3 spans 14 amino acids.

J is TRBJ1-4 and V is TRBV6-1; TRBD1 might be the D (5 bases). CDR1 and CDR2 from the germline V gene are MNHNS and SASEGT. The CDR3 covers 14 residues. The V and J ends lost 2 bases and 7 bases respectively, with 11 bases between them. The CDR3 DNA follows: TGTGCCAGCAGTGAATGGGGCCTCGGTGAAAAACTGTTTTTT. It translates to CASSEWGLGEKLFF.

This chain uses TRBV2 with TRBJ2-3; TRBD2 agrees at 15 bases. The CDR3 contains 22 residues. V was clipped by 6 bases and J by 3 bases; unmatched bases: 22. Germline CDR1 reads SNHLY; CDR2 reads FYNNEI. The CDR3 sequence: CASRAGTSGGRPPLFWTDTQYF. For the CDR3, the DNA is TGTGCCAGCAGGGCCGGGACTAGCGGGGGGAGACCTCCCCTTTTCTGGACAGATACGCAGTATTTT.

This clone was observed a few times. The gene calls are TRBV6-6 and TRBJ2-7, with D maybe TRBD2 (5 bases). The CDR3 length is 14 residues. With 7 bases removed from V and 3 bases from J, the gap between germline ends came to 16 bases. CDR1 is MNHNY, CDR2 SVGAGI, per germline (reference sequence). This CDR3 is CASTPGPRDYEQYF. DNA for the CDR3: TGTGCCAGCACCCCCGGGCCCCGGGACTACGAGCAGTACTTC.

The rearrangement uses TRBV5-5 and TRBJ2-7; 10 bases fit TRBD2. Germline trimming cut 3 bases from V and 5 bases from J; bases unmatched to any gene: 11. This CDR3 is built from 16 residues. From germline, CDR1 is SGHKS and CDR2 YYEKEE (reference sequence). The CDR3, as DNA: TGTGCCAGCAGCTCAGCCCACGGACTAGCGGTTCACGAGCAGTACTTC. Its translation is CASSSAHGLAVHEQYF.

V is TRBV28 and J is TRBJ2-1; TRBD1 matches 9 bases. Germline CDR1 is MDHEN and CDR2 is SYDVKM. The CDR3 spans 15 residues. J was trimmed by 6 bases and V by 5 bases; bases with no gene match: 8. CDR3 amino acids: CASSNRDRDSNEQFF. CDR3 nucleotide sequence: TGTGCCAGCAGTAACCGGGACAGGGATAGCAATGAGCAGTTCTTC. Together with reference TRBV28 and TRBJ2-1, the CDR3 gives the full variable domain: DVKVTQSSRYLVKRTGEKVFLECVQDMDHENMFWYRQDPGLGLRLIYFSYDVKMKEKGDIPEGYSVSREKKERFSLILESASTNQTSMYLCASSNRDRDSNEQFFGPGTRLTVL.

CDR3 region: CASSQDGNYGYTF. The CDR3 DNA sequence: TGCGCCAGCAGCCAAGACGGGAACTATGGCTACACCTTC. V is TRBV4-1 and J is TRBJ1-2; D not resolved. The CDR3 length is 13 residues. V was pared by 0 bases and J by 2 bases, with 4 bases between. Per the germline V gene, CDR1 is MGHRA and CDR2 is YSYEKL.

This chain connects TRBV2 to TRBJ1-5; no clear D. The length of the CDR3 is 12 residues. V was trimmed by 3 bases and J by 5 bases, leaving 5 bases between them. Germline CDR1 SNHLY, CDR2 FYNNEI. CDR3 in DNA: TGTGCCAGCAGTGATCGGGATCAGCCCCAGCATTTT. This codes for CASSDRDQPQHF. Full variable domain (remainder filled in from reference TRBV2 and TRBJ1-5): EPEVTQTPSHQVTQMGQEVILRCVPISNHLYFYWYRQILGQKVEFLVSFYNNEISEKSEIFDDQFSVERPDGSNFTLKIRSTKLEDSAMYFCASSDRDQPQHFGDGTRLSIL.

This clone showed up just a few times. This chain connects TRBV7-9 to TRBJ1-2, with D uncertain. Between the trimmed V and J ends, which lost 4 bases and 2 bases, there was a span of 14 bases. The germline V gene has CDR1 SEHNR and CDR2 FQNEAQ (reference sequence). CDR3 length equals 15 residues. The CDR3 nucleotides are TGTGCCAGCAGCTCTACAGTGAATCAAAACTATGGCTACACCTTC. Its protein is CASSSTVNQNYGYTF.

This CDR3 is CAGKTGDQNQPQHF. CDR3 DNA sequence: TGTGCCGGAAAAACAGGGGACCAAAATCAGCCCCAGCATTTT. This chain uses TRBV2 with TRBJ1-5; 7 bases match TRBD1. V trimming: 11 bases; J trimming: 4 bases; junction bases outside the gene matches: 11. Germline CDR1 and CDR2: SNHLY and FYNNEI. This CDR3 comprises 14 residues.

The J gene is TRBJ1-5, the V gene TRBV11-3; no reliable D call. The germline V and J ends were trimmed by 0 bases and 7 bases, with 7 bases remaining between them. The germline V gene encodes CDR1 SGHNT and CDR2 YENEEA. The CDR3 runs to 13 residues. Here the CDR3 reads CASSLDPHQPQHF. The CDR3 DNA is TGTGCCAGCAGCTTAGACCCACACCAGCCCCAGCATTTT.

The table lists this clone with a few counts. The gene calls are TRBV5-6 and TRBJ1-1; D remains unclear. The CDR3 consists of 14 residues. The V gene lost 2 bases and the J gene lost 0 bases, with 8 bases spanning the gap. Germline assignment: CDR1 SGHDT and CDR2 YYEEEE. CDR3 nucleotides: TGTGCCAGCAGCTTCGGAGAGGTGAACACTGAAGCTTTCTTT. Translation gives CASSFGEVNTEAFF.

The CDR3 loop is CASSPHRQGGWQETQYF. For the CDR3, the DNA is TGTGCCAGCAGCCCCCACCGCCAGGGGGGTTGGCAAGAGACCCAGTACTTC. The chain has TRBV7-9 and TRBJ2-5; a possible D gene is TRBD1 (7 bases). Germline CDR1 and CDR2: SEHNR and FQNEAQ (reference sequence). V lost 5 bases to trimming and J lost 2 bases, with 21 bases between them. The CDR3 is made up of 17 amino acids.

In its sample, this clone was seen once. The V call is TRBV18, the J call TRBJ2-3; the match to TRBD2 covers 9 bases. The germline gives CDR1 KGHSH, CDR2 LQKENI. Losses at the gene ends were 3 bases for V and 1 base for J; bases not matched to a gene: 5. This CDR3 comprises 16 residues. CDR3 in amino acids: CASSPLASGGTDTQYF. The CDR3 nucleotides are TGTGCCAGCTCACCCCTGGCTAGCGGGGGCACAGATACGCAGTATTTT. Based on the CDR3 plus reference TRBV18 and TRBJ2-3, the full variable domain is NAGVMQNPRHLVRRRGQEARLRCSPMKGHSHVYWYRQLPEEGLKFMVYLQKENIIDESGMPKERFSAEFPKEGPSILRIQQVVRGDSAAYFCASSPLASGGTDTQYFGPGTRLTVL.

The chain links TRBV18 to TRBJ1-5, with D unclear. With 3 bases removed from V and 0 bases from J, the gap between germline ends came to 6 bases. From germline, CDR1 is KGHSH and CDR2 LQKENI. The CDR3 consists of 14 residues. CDR3 nucleotides: TGTGCCAGCTCACCTGCGCCTAGCAATCAGCCCCAGCATTTT. Protein sequence: CASSPAPSNQPQHF.

Points on this clone: Other DNA sequences within the sample encode an identical CDR3. This chain connects TRBV5-1 to TRBJ2-5; 14 nucleotides agree with TRBD2. The germline V gene encodes CDR1 SGHRS and CDR2 YFSETQ. Losses at the gene ends were 4 bases for V and 2 bases for J; bases not matched to a gene: 4. The CDR3 is 16 residues long. CDR3 protein: CASSLGLAGGQETQYF. In DNA, the CDR3 is TGCGCCAGCAGCCTCGGACTAGCGGGGGGTCAAGAGACCCAGTACTTC. Filled out from reference TRBV5-1 and TRBJ2-5, the complete variable domain reads KAGVTQTPRYLIKTRGQQVTLSCSPISGHRSVSWYQQTPGQGLQFLFEYFSETQRNKGNFPGRFSGRQFSNSRSEMNVSTLELGDSALYLCASSLGLAGGQETQYFGPGTRLLVL.

The V call is TRBV7-6, the J call TRBJ1-1; D ambiguous. The CDR3 length is 13 residues. In germline, CDR1 is SGHVS, CDR2 FNYEAQ. Trimming removed 5 bases at V and 1 base at J, with 8 bases between. As DNA, the CDR3 is TGTGCCAGCAGCCTAATCCGGAACACTGAAGCTTTCTTT. It is translated as CASSLIRNTEAFF.

This rearrangement joins TRBV19 to TRBJ1-1; D is possibly TRBD1 (6 bases). Between the trimmed V and J ends, which lost 4 bases and 11 bases, there was a span of 20 bases. This CDR3 comprises 14 residues. Per the germline V gene, CDR1 is LNHDA and CDR2 is SQIVND (reference sequence). The CDR3 DNA follows: TGTGCCAGTAGTACTCCGGCCGGGGGGGCTGGGGCTTTCTTT. It yields the protein CASSTPAGGAGAFF.

J is TRBJ1-5 and V is TRBV18; 7 bases are a match to TRBD1. CDR3 length equals 14 residues. Germline V gene data show CDR1 as KGHSH and CDR2 as LQKENI. Trimming took 8 bases from V and 1 from J; bases not matched to a gene: 5. CDR3 coding DNA: TGTGCCAGCACCCAGGGGGACAGCAATCAGCCCCAGCATTTT. It translates to CASTQGDSNQPQHF.

In its sample, this clone was seen a few times. The chain joins TRBV15 to TRBJ1-2; 7 bases are a match to TRBD1. The CDR3 is 14 residues long. The germline CDR1 and CDR2 sequences are LNHNV and YYDKDF (reference sequence). With 3 bases clipped from V and 7 bases from J, the junction kept 8 bases outside the gene matches. This CDR3 is CATSSRSTGVGYTF. Written as DNA, the CDR3 is TGTGCCACCAGCAGTAGGTCCACAGGGGTTGGCTACACCTTC.

The chain is built from TRBV2 and TRBJ1-1; 7 nucleotides match TRBD1. The CDR3 covers 14 residues. Germline lookup yields CDR1 SNHLY and CDR2 FYNNEI. With V trimmed by 4 bases and J by 5 bases, 7 bases remained unmatched. The DNA for the CDR3 is TGTGCCAGCAGTGTAAGACAGGGTGCAACTGAAGCTTTCTTT. Amino acids: CASSVRQGATEAFF.

This chain uses TRBV10-3 with TRBJ1-1; D remains unclear. Germline V lookup: CDR1 ENHRY, CDR2 SYGVKD. V gave up 4 bases and J gave up 4 bases, with 13 bases separating them. CDR3 length: 14 amino acids. CDR3 sequence: CAISGPAGSTEAFF. For the CDR3, the DNA is TGTGCCATCAGTGGCCCGGCGGGGAGCACTGAAGCTTTCTTT.

This clone has a handful of counts. This rearrangement joins TRBV5-1 to TRBJ1-4, with D possibly being TRBD1 (5 bases). Germline values: CDR1 SGHRS, CDR2 YFSETQ. Trimming removed 0 bases at V and 2 bases at J, with 14 bases between. The CDR3 loop spans 17 amino acids. CDR3 DNA: TGCGCCAGCAGCTTGGGAGCAGGGAGGTCGACTAATGAAAAACTGTTTTTT. This encodes CASSLGAGRSTNEKLFF.